These 32 T cell receptor beta chains came from one sample sequenced in a study of shared clonotypes between healthy human individuals. TCRdb's table, derived via immunoSEQ multiplex PCR, lists solely in-frame clones and lacks some. The repertoire holds about 2 million clones, 95% seen once, with under 0.15% in the top ten. Sequenced sample: naive CD4+ T cells sorted from blood. Subset defined: CD45RA+ positively selected. The receptor set was obtained from a young man in good health.

The chain recombines TRBV11-1 with TRBJ1-2; D is possibly TRBD1 (6 bases). Looked up from germline, CDR1 is SGHAT and CDR2 is FQDESV (reference sequence). CDR3 size: 16 residues. Deletions cut 6 bases from V and 4 bases from J, with 21 bases between. The CDR3 is CASSPIRGGEGYGYTF. CDR3 nucleotide sequence: TGTGCCAGCAGTCCTATCCGCGGGGGCGAGGGCTATGGCTACACCTTC.

The V and J genes are TRBV10-2 and TRBJ1-1, with D maybe TRBD1 (6 bases). V lost 2 bases and J 6 bases, leaving 13 bases between the germline ends. This CDR3 contains 14 residues. Germline values: CDR1 WSHSY, CDR2 SAAADI. The CDR3 protein is CASSERLAGAEAFF. CDR3 coding DNA: TGCGCCAGCAGTGAGAGACTAGCAGGGGCTGAAGCTTTCTTT.

The V gene is TRBV6-5, the J gene TRBJ2-1; TRBD2 might be the D (5 bases). CDR1 is MNHEY, CDR2 SVGAGI, per germline. The CDR3 extends over 15 amino acids. V lost 6 bases to trimming and J lost 3 bases, with 15 bases between them. The CDR3 DNA is TGTGCCAGCAGCTATATTAGCGCCGGCTACAATGAGCAGTTCTTC. It encodes CASSYISAGYNEQFF.

The chain carries TRBV28 and TRBJ1-4, with TRBD1 matching 8 bases. The V and J ends lost 6 bases and 3 bases, in that order; junction bases with no gene match: 9. Germline V gives CDR1 MDHEN, CDR2 SYDVKM. The CDR3 extends over 16 amino acids. This chain's CDR3 is CASSYPGTGANEKLFF. The CDR3, as DNA: TGTGCCAGCAGCTACCCTGGGACAGGAGCTAATGAAAAACTGTTTTTT.

The chain has TRBV28 and TRBJ2-2, with D tentatively TRBD2 (6 bases). CDR1 is MDHEN and CDR2 is SYDVKM in the germline V gene. The CDR3 length is 17 residues. V was clipped by 3 bases and J by 4 bases, with 18 bases between them. The CDR3 reads CASSFRPGMGGTGELFF. As DNA, the CDR3 is TGTGCCAGCAGTTTCCGGCCAGGGATGGGAGGCACCGGGGAGCTGTTTTTT.

The chain has TRBV19 and TRBJ1-6; D uncertain. The V end lost 5 bases, the J end lost 10 bases, and 15 bases lay between the germline ends. Germline CDR1 LNHDA, CDR2 SQIVND (reference sequence). There are 14 residues in the CDR3. The CDR3 loop reads CASSLGVQWSPLHF. The CDR3 DNA reads as TGTGCCAGTAGTCTCGGGGTGCAGTGGTCACCCCTCCACTTT. Variable domain in full (rest from reference TRBV19 and TRBJ1-6): DGGITQSPKYLFRKEGQNVTLSCEQNLNHDAMYWYRQDPGQGLRLIYYSQIVNDFQKGDIAEGYSVSREKKESFPLTVTSAQKNPTAFYLCASSLGVQWSPLHFGNGTRLTVT.

V gene TRBV2 combines with J gene TRBJ2-7, with 9 bases matching TRBD1. Trimming cost V 4 bases and J 4 bases; bases outside gene matches: 11. Germline V gene sequence: CDR1 SNHLY, CDR2 FYNNEI. The CDR3 consists of 16 residues. CDR3 in amino acids: CASSANSGGQGYEQYF. The CDR3 DNA sequence: TGTGCCAGCAGTGCGAATTCAGGGGGACAGGGATACGAGCAGTACTTC. The full variable domain, in which reference TRBV2 and TRBJ2-7 provide the parts outside the CDR3, is EPEVTQTPSHQVTQMGQEVILRCVPISNHLYFYWYRQILGQKVEFLVSFYNNEISEKSEIFDDQFSVERPDGSNFTLKIRSTKLEDSAMYFCASSANSGGQGYEQYFGPGTRLTVT.

The rearrangement links TRBV5-4 to TRBJ2-3, with D maybe TRBD2 (7 bases). Germline V CDR1 and CDR2: SGHNT, YYREEE (reference sequence). Deletions cut 4 bases from V and 6 bases from J, with 18 bases between. The CDR3 is 15 residues long. The CDR3 DNA follows: TGTGCCAGCAGCAGTTTGGGGGGGGGCAAGGATACGCAGTATTTT. The encoded protein is CASSSLGGGKDTQYF.

This chain uses TRBV28 with TRBJ2-2, with 8 nucleotides matching TRBD1. The J segment lost 0 bases and the V segment lost 6 bases, leaving 6 bases of the junction unmatched. Germline CDR1 is MDHEN and CDR2 is SYDVKM. The CDR3 length is 16 residues. CDR3 amino acids: CASRPGQVANTGELFF. CDR3 in DNA: TGTGCCAGCAGGCCGGGACAGGTCGCGAACACCGGGGAGCTGTTTTTT.

A note on this clone: Other DNA sequences from this sample encode an identical CDR3 as well. The chain has TRBV11-3 and TRBJ1-3; D is ambiguous. Germline V gene lookup returns CDR1 SGHNT and CDR2 YENEEA. This CDR3 is 13 amino acids long. V was clipped by 3 bases and J by 3 bases, with 6 bases between them. The DNA for the CDR3 is TGTGCCAGCAGCTTCTCCGGTGGAAACACCATATATTTT. This sequence encodes CASSFSGGNTIYF.

CDR3 sequence reads: CASSPLPSGGVGEQYF. The CDR3 region has the DNA TGTGCCAGCTCACCACTTCCCAGCGGGGGGGTCGGTGAGCAGTACTTC. The gene calls are TRBV18 and TRBJ2-7; 10 positions match TRBD2. Germline V gene data show CDR1 as KGHSH and CDR2 as LQKENI. CDR3 length: 16 amino acids. V gave up 1 base and J gave up 7 bases; unmatched junction bases: 10.

The table lists this clone with a count of one. This sequence joins TRBV5-6 and TRBJ1-6, with a possible D match to TRBD1 (6 bases). Trimming removed 2 bases at V and 0 bases at J, with 12 bases between. The CDR3 spans 17 residues. CDR1 is SGHDT and CDR2 is YYEEEE in the germline V gene. CDR3 coding DNA: TGTGCCAGCAGCTTTAACAGGGCCAGCTCCTATAATTCACCCCTCCACTTT. The encoded protein is CASSFNRASSYNSPLHF.

A note on this clone: Other DNA sequences within the sample encode an identical CDR3. The CDR3: CASSLVPDSYGYTF. The CDR3 nucleotides are TGCGCCAGCAGCTTGGTTCCGGACAGCTATGGCTACACCTTC. The chain employs TRBV5-1 and TRBJ1-2; a weak D match, TRBD1 (6 bases). The CDR3 runs 14 residues. Looked up from germline, CDR1 is SGHRS and CDR2 is YFSETQ. V shed 0 bases and J shed 4 bases, with 10 bases lying between them.

The genes are TRBV7-9 and TRBJ1-2, with 7 bases lining up with TRBD1. The V and J ends lost 1 base and 4 bases, in that order; junction bases with no gene match: 6. This CDR3 contains 15 residues. Germline assignment: CDR1 SEHNR and CDR2 FQNEAQ (reference sequence). The CDR3 loop is CASSLGGTALYGYTF. The CDR3 DNA reads as TGTGCCAGCAGCTTAGGGGGGACAGCCCTCTATGGCTACACCTTC.

The chain combines TRBV6-1 with TRBJ2-7, with 8 bases aligning to TRBD1. Germline V gene lookup returns CDR1 MNHNS and CDR2 SASEGT. V lost 2 bases, J lost 0 bases, and 15 bases stayed unmatched. CDR3 length: 19 amino acids. CDR3 bases: TGTGCCAGCAGTGAACCCCCAGGGGGCCCCCCGGCGAGCTCCTACGAGCAGTACTTC. Protein product: CASSEPPGGPPASSYEQYF.

Concerning this clone itself: Other nucleotide sequences from this sample produce the same CDR3. This chain links TRBV28 with TRBJ2-5, with D possibly called TRBD1 or TRBD2 (5 bases each). The CDR3 loop spans 13 amino acids. With 6 bases removed from V and 3 bases from J, the gap between germline ends came to 11 bases. CDR1 MDHEN and CDR2 SYDVKM come from the germline V gene. Here the CDR3 reads CASSLGREETQYF. In nucleotides, the CDR3 is TGTGCCAGCAGCTTGGGACGGGAAGAGACCCAGTACTTC.

This chain connects TRBV5-1 to TRBJ1-6; unclear D gene. Trimming took 3 bases from V and 7 from J, leaving 11 bases between them. The CDR3 sequence is 14 residues long. Germline loops: CDR1 SGHRS, CDR2 YFSETQ. The CDR3 spells CASSSRTQNSPLHF. The CDR3 DNA is TGCGCCAGCAGCTCAAGGACCCAAAATTCACCCCTCCACTTT.

The genes are TRBV5-1 and TRBJ1-2, with TRBD1 identical over 7 bases. Germline V CDR1 and CDR2: SGHRS, YFSETQ. The trim removed 0 bases at V and 6 bases at J, leaving 5 bases unmatched. The CDR3 runs to 14 residues. Here the CDR3 DNA reads TGCGCCAGCAGCTTGGACAGGGGTACAGATGGCTACACCTTC. This translates into CASSLDRGTDGYTF.

This rearrangement joins TRBV9 to TRBJ2-2; no clear D. V lost 3 bases and J 7 bases, leaving 19 bases between the germline ends. This CDR3 contains 16 residues. Germline assignment: CDR1 SGDLS and CDR2 YYNGEE. The CDR3 sequence: CASSAEAAASGGELFF. The DNA of the CDR3 is TGTGCCAGCAGCGCAGAGGCGGCGGCCTCTGGCGGGGAGCTGTTTTTT.

This chain connects TRBV7-2 to TRBJ2-3; 9 bases align to TRBD2. This CDR3 has 17 residues. Per germline, CDR1 SGHTA and CDR2 FQGNSA. V dropped 3 bases and J dropped 6; count of bases not matched to a gene: 13. The CDR3 region is CASSLGTGGRGSDTQYF. The CDR3 coding sequence is TGTGCCAGCAGCTTGGGGACTGGCGGGAGGGGTAGTGATACGCAGTATTTT.

This clone was picked up one time. The chain links TRBV2 to TRBJ2-7, with D possibly being TRBD1 or TRBD2 (5 bases each). The CDR3 extends over 14 amino acids. In germline, CDR1 is SNHLY, CDR2 FYNNEI. Trimming pared 3 bases from V and 5 bases from J, leaving 14 bases between. CDR3 sequence reads: CASSEFQGENEQYF. The CDR3 DNA is TGTGCCAGCAGTGAGTTCCAGGGAGAAAACGAGCAGTACTTC.

This rearrangement joins TRBV6-5 to TRBJ2-1, with D unclear. The CDR3 length is 15 residues. With 0 bases removed from V and 12 bases from J, the gap between germline ends came to 18 bases. Germline V gives CDR1 MNHEY, CDR2 SVGAGI. The CDR3 nucleotides read TGTGCCAGCAGTTACTCGAATAATGGTGAAATGAGGCAGTTCTTC. This gives the protein CASSYSNNGEMRQFF.

The chain recombines TRBV19 with TRBJ2-5; TRBD2 agrees at 14 bases. The CDR3 has 16 amino acids. Germline V gene sequence: CDR1 LNHDA, CDR2 SQIVND (reference sequence). V gave up 3 bases and J gave up 5 bases; unmatched junction bases: 5. CDR3 amino acids: CASSMGLAGDLETQYF. CDR3 bases: TGTGCCAGTAGTATGGGACTAGCGGGAGATTTGGAGACCCAGTACTTC.

The chain has TRBV30 and TRBJ2-3; D is perhaps TRBD1 (5 bases). The length of the CDR3 is 14 residues. Germline values: CDR1 GTSNPN, CDR2 SVGIG (reference sequence). Between the trimmed V and J ends, which lost 2 bases and 4 bases, there was a span of 13 bases. CDR3 DNA sequence: TGTGCCTGGAGTCGACAGACGGCCGCAGATACGCAGTATTTT. As protein: CAWSRQTAADTQYF.

This chain uses TRBV7-3 with TRBJ1-1, with D possibly TRBD1 on 5 matching bases. Looked up from germline, CDR1 is SGHTA and CDR2 is FQGTGA. The CDR3 contains 13 residues. V was trimmed by 5 bases and J by 4 bases, leaving 11 bases between them. The CDR3 DNA reads as TGTGCCAGCAGCCCGGGGCTTGGCACTGAAGCTTTCTTT. Translation: CASSPGLGTEAFF.

The CDR3 coding sequence is TGTGCCATCAGTGGGGCGGGGGGAAAAGATACGCAGTATTTT. Amino acid sequence: CAISGAGGKDTQYF. The gene calls are TRBV10-3 and TRBJ2-3; 8 bases line up with TRBD2. This CDR3 has 14 amino acids. Germline V CDR1 and CDR2: ENHRY, SYGVKD. V dropped 4 bases and J dropped 5; count of bases not matched to a gene: 5.

This clone occurred a few times. The same CDR3 is also encoded by other DNA sequences in this sample. The V gene is TRBV27, the J gene TRBJ1-6; no firm D call. Germline V gene lookup returns CDR1 MNHEY and CDR2 SMNVEV (reference sequence). This CDR3 comprises 12 residues. Trimming took 4 bases from V and 9 from J, leaving 7 bases between them. The CDR3 DNA reads TGTGCCAGCAGTTACAGAGGTTCACCCCTCCACTTT. It translates to CASSYRGSPLHF.

The gene calls are TRBV6-1 and TRBJ2-5; no definite D call. Germline CDR1 is MNHNS and CDR2 is SASEGT. V was cut by 5 bases and J by 5 bases, with 6 bases left in between. The CDR3 totals 11 residues. The CDR3 nucleotides are TGTGCCAGCAGTAATGAGGAGACCCAGTACTTC. Its translation is CASSNEETQYF.

This clone has just one count. The CDR3 here is CAWMRLPSYEQYF. In DNA form, the CDR3 reads TGTGCCTGGATGAGGCTACCATCCTACGAGCAGTACTTC. The rearrangement uses TRBV30 and TRBJ2-7; D gene ambiguous. With 4 bases removed from V and 1 base from J, the gap between germline ends came to 11 bases. Germline V gene sequence: CDR1 GTSNPN, CDR2 SVGIG (reference sequence). CDR3 length equals 13 residues. The full variable domain, with the rest looked up from reference TRBV30 and TRBJ2-7, is SQTIHQWPATLVQPVGSPLSLECTVEGTSNPNLYWYRQAAGRGLQLLFYSVGIGQISSEVPQNLSASRPQDRQFILSSKKLLLSDSGFYLCAWMRLPSYEQYFGPGTRLTVT.

Points on this clone: The identical CDR3 is also encoded by other nucleotide sequences in the sample. The rearrangement links TRBV9 to TRBJ2-7, with a possible D match to TRBD2 (6 bases). CDR3 length: 15 amino acids. With 0 bases removed from V and 3 bases from J, the gap between germline ends came to 13 bases. CDR1 SGDLS and CDR2 YYNGEE come from the germline V gene. The CDR3 loop reads CASSVGGGGSYEQYF. For the CDR3, the DNA is TGTGCCAGCAGCGTAGGGGGTGGAGGGAGCTACGAGCAGTACTTC. Complete variable domain (other parts from reference TRBV9 and TRBJ2-7): DSGVTQTPKHLITATGQRVTLRCSPRSGDLSVYWYQQSLDQGLQFLIQYYNGEERAKGNILERFSAQQFPDLHSELNLSSLELGDSALYFCASSVGGGGSYEQYFGPGTRLTVT.

V gene TRBV4-1 combines with J gene TRBJ1-5, with 8 bases aligning to TRBD1. The CDR3 is 19 residues long. Trimming cost V 1 base and J 0 bases; bases outside gene matches: 11. Germline CDR1 and CDR2: MGHRA and YSYEKL. CDR3 loop: CASSQVRTGTSYSNQPQHF. For the CDR3, the DNA is TGCGCCAGCAGCCAAGTGCGGACAGGGACCTCTTATAGCAATCAGCCCCAGCATTTT.

This clone was seen many times. The chain joins TRBV9 to TRBJ1-2; tentatively, D is TRBD1 (6 bases). The V gene's germline CDR1 is SGDLS and CDR2 YYNGEE. V was trimmed by 4 bases and J by 8 bases, leaving 21 bases between them. The CDR3 totals 15 residues. Here the CDR3 DNA reads TGTGCCAGCAGCCTAGAGGTGGCAGGGGCGGAAGGCTACACCTTC. It encodes CASSLEVAGAEGYTF.